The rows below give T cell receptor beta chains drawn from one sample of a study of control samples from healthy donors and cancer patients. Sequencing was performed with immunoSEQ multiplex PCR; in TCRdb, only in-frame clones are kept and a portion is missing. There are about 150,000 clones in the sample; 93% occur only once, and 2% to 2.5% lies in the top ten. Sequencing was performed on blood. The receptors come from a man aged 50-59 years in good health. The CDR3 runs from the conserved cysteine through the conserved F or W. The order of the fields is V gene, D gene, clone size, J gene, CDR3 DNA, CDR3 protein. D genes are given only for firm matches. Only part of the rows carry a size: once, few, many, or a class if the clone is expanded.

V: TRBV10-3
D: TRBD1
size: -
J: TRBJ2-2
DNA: TGTGCCATCTCCGGGACAGCGAACACCGGGGAGCTGTTTTTT
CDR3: CAISGTANTGELFF

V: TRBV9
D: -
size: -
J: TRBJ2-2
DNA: TGTGCCAGCAGCGTAGGGTGGGGAAAAGACACCGGGGAGCTGTTTTTT
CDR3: CASSVGWGKDTGELFF

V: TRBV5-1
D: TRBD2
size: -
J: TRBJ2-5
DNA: TGCGCCAGCAGCGTCCGACTAGCGGGCCTTCAAGAGACCCAGTACTTC
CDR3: CASSVRLAGLQETQYF

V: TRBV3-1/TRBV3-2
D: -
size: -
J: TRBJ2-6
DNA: TGTGCCAGCAGCCAAAGAGGGGCCAACGTCCTGACTTTC
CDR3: CASSQRGANVLTF

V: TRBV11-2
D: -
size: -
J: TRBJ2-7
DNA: TGTGCCAGCAGCTCAAGGGGTGGGGAGCAGCTGAGGTACGAGCAGTACTTC
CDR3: CASSSRGGEQLRYEQYF

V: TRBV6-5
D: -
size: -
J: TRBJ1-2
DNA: TGTGCCAGCAGTTACTCGGGCAGGGAATATGGCTACACCTTC
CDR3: CASSYSGREYGYTF

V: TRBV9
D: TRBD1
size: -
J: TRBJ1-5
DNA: TGTGCCAGCAGCCGCGGACAGGGGGCTCGCAATCAGCCCCAGCATTTT
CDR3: CASSRGQGARNQPQHF

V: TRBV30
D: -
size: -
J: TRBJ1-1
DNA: TGTGCCTGGACCGACGGACAGACTGAAGCTTTCTTT
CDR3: CAWTDGQTEAFF

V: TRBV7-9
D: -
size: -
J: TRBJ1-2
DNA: TGTGCCAGCAGCTTAGCTTGGGGCTACACCTTC
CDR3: CASSLAWGYTF

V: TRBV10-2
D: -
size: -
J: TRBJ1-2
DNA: TGCGCCAGCACCGAGGGGAGTGGCTACACCTTC
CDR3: CASTEGSGYTF

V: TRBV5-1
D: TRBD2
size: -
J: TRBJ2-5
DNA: TGCGCCAGCAGCCCCGGGACTAGCCAAGAGACCCAGTACTTC
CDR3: CASSPGTSQETQYF

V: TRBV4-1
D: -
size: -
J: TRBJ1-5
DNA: TGCGCCAGCAGCCCCCAGACGGTGGTCGGTCCCCAGCATTTT
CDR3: CASSPQTVVGPQHF

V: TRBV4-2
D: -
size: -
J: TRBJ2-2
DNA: TGTGCCAGCAGCCAAGCTCAGGGGCGCACCGGGGAGCTGTTTTTT
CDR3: CASSQAQGRTGELFF

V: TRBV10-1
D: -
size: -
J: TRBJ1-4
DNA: TGCGCCAGCAGTGAGTCGCACCGGGACGGAAAACTGTTTTTT
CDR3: CASSESHRDGKLFF

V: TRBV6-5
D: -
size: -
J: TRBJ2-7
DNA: TGTGCCAGCAGTTACTCGAGGGGACTGCACTACGAGCAGTACTTC
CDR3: CASSYSRGLHYEQYF

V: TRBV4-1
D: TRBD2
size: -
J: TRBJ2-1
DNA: TGCGCCAGCAGCCAACCTAAGCGGGATCGGCACAATGAGCAGTTCTTC
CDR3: CASSQPKRDRHNEQFF

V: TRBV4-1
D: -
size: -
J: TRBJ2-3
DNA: TGCGCCAGCAGCCAAGATTCAGGGGGGGTGCCAGATACGCAGTATTTT
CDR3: CASSQDSGGVPDTQYF

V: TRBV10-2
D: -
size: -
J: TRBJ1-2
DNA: TGCGCCAGCAGTGAGCGTTACGGTGGTGGCTACACCTTC
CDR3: CASSERYGGGYTF

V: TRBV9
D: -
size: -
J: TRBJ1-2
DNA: TGTGCCAGCAACCAAGGGGGGACTCCGGACTACACCTTC
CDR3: CASNQGGTPDYTF

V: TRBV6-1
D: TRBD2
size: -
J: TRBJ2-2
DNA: TGTGCCAGCAGTGAAGAAGCTAGCGGGGGCGGGGAGCTGTTTTTT
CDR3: CASSEEASGGGELFF

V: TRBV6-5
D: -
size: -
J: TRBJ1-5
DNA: TGTGCCAGCTTGCCCCAATGGGGAAGCAATCAGCCCCAGCATTTT
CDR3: CASLPQWGSNQPQHF

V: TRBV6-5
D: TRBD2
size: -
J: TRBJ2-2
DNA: TGTGCCAGCAGCCGACTAGCGGGAAACACCGGGGAGCTGTTTTTT
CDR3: CASSRLAGNTGELFF

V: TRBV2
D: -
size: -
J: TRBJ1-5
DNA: TGTGCCAGCAGTGTGCGGAGGGGGACTCAGCCCCAGCATTTT
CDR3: CASSVRRGTQPQHF

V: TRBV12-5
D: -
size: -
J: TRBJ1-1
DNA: TGTGCTAGTGGTCTCAACCAAGGCACTGAAGCTTTCTTT
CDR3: CASGLNQGTEAFF

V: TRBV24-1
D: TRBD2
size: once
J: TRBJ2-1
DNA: TGTGCCACCAGTGTAGGTTCTAGCGGGAAGGTATCCTACAATGAGCAGTTCTTC
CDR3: CATSVGSSGKVSYNEQFF